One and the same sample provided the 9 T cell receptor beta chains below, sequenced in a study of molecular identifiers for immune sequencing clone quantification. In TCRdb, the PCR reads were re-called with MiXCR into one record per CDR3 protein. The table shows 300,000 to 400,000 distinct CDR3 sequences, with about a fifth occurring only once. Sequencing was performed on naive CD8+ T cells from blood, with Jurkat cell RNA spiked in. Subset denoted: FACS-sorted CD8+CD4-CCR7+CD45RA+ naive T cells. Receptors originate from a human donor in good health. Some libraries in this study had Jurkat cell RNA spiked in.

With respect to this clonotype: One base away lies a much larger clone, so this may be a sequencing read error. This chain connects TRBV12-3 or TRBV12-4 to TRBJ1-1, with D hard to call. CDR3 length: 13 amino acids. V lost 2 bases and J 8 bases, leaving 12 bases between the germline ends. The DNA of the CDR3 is TGTGCCAGCAGTTTACCGCGGGATCCCGAAGCTTTCTTT. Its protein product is CASSLPRDPEAFF.

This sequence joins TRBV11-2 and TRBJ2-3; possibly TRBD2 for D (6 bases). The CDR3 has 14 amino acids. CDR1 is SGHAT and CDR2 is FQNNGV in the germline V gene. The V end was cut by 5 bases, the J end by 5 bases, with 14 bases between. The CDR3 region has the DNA TGTGCCAGCAGCCCCCGACTAGATAGAGATACGCAGTATTTT. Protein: CASSPRLDRDTQYF.

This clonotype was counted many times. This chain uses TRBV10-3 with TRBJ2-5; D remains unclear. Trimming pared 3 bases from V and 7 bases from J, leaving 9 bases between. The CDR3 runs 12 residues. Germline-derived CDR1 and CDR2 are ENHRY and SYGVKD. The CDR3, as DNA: TGTGCCATCAGTGACGTCGAAGGGACCCAGTACTTC. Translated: CAISDVEGTQYF.

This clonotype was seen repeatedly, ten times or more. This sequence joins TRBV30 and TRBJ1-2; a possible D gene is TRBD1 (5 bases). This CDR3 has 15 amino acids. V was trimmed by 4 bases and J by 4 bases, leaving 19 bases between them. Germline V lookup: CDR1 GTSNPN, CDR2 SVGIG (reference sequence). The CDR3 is CAWNEMSGHLYGYTF. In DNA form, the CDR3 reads TGTGCCTGGAATGAAATGTCGGGGCACCTCTATGGCTACACCTTC.

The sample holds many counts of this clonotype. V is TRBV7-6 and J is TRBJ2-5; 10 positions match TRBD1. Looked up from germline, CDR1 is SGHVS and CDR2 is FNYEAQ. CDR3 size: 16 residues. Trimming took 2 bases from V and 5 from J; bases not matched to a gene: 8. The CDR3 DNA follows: TGTGCCAGCAGCTTAATCGGGACAGGGGTTGACGAGACCCAGTACTTC. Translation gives CASSLIGTGVDETQYF.

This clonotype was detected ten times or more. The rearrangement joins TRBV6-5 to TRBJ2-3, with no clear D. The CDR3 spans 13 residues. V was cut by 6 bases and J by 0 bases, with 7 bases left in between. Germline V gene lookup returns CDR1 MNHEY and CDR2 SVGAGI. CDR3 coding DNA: TGTGCCAGCAGCGACACTAGCACAGATACGCAGTATTTT. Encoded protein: CASSDTSTDTQYF.

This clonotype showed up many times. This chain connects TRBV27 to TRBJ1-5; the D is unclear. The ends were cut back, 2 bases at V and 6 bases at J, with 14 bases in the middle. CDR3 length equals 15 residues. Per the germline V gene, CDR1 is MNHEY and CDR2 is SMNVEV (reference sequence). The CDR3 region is CASSLHARGAQPQHF. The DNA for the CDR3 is TGTGCCAGCAGTTTACACGCAAGAGGAGCTCAGCCCCAGCATTTT.

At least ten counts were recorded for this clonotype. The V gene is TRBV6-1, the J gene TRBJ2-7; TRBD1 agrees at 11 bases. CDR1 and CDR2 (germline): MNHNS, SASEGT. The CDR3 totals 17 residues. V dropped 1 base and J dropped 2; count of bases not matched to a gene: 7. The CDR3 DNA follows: TGTGCCAGCAGTGAAGGTCTTGGACAGGGGGCCGCCTACGAGCAGTACTTC. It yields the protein CASSEGLGQGAAYEQYF.

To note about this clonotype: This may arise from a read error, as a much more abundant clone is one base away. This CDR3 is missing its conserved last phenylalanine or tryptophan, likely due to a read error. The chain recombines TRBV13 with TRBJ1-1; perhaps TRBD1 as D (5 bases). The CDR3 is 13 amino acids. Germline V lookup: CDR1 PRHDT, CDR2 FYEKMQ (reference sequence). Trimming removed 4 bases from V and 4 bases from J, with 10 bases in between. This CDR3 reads CASSSGHTTEAFS. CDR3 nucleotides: TGTGCCAGCAGCTCAGGACACACCACTGAAGCTTTCTCT.